This entry lists 4 T cell receptor beta chains sequenced from one sample in a study of monozygotic twins with inflammatory bowel disease. After re-calling the 5' RACE reads, TCRdb lists one entry per CDR3 protein, DNA absent. Seen in this sample are roughly 150,000 distinct CDR3 sequences; the ten most common clones hold 1% to 1.5%. Sequenced sample: blood. These receptors came from a human donor with ulcerative colitis or Crohn's disease, or a healthy co-twin of an affected twin (not recorded which).

The V and J genes are TRBV5-1 and TRBJ2-7; TCRdb designates TRBD1, a call that cannot be tested without DNA. CDR3 length equals 14 residues. CDR1 SGHRS and CDR2 YFSETQ come from the germline V gene. This CDR3 is CASSLGRGDYEQYF.

CDR3 amino acids: CASSHQVSSPYTEAFF. The V call is TRBV27, the J call TRBJ1-1. The germline V gene has CDR1 MNHEY and CDR2 SMNVEV (reference sequence). This CDR3 region has 16 residues.

The CDR3 spells CSARDLQGKHSYGYTF. This rearrangement joins TRBV20-1 to TRBJ1-2; TCRdb names TRBD1, which stays unverified in the absence of DNA. Germline V CDR1 and CDR2: DFQATT, SNEGSKA (reference sequence). The CDR3 contains 16 residues.

The chain is built from TRBV6-1 and TRBJ1-4. This CDR3 is built from 16 residues. Germline CDR1 and CDR2: MNHNS and SASEGT. CDR3 region: CASSRKGSSRPEKLFF.